The 27 T cell receptor beta chains listed next were all sequenced from one sample in a study of blood T cell repertoires in COVID-19. Sequenced by immunoSEQ multiplex PCR; TCRdb stores in-frame clones only, minus some. This table has under 200,000 clones, around nine tenths appearing once. The sequencing input was peripheral blood. All receptors derive from a man aged 35 to 55 with active or convalescent COVID-19.

The chain couples TRBV18 to TRBJ2-3, with 10 positions matching TRBD2. V lost 6 bases, J lost 3 bases, and 6 bases stayed unmatched. This CDR3 has 15 amino acids. Per the germline V gene, CDR1 is KGHSH and CDR2 is LQKENI. The CDR3 nucleotides are TGTGCCAGCTCGCCTCTACTAGCGGGGACAGATACGCAGTATTTT. Translation: CASSPLLAGTDTQYF.

This chain's CDR3 is CASSLDGSRETQYF. Here the CDR3 DNA reads TGTGCCAGCAGCTTAGACGGGAGTCGAGAGACCCAGTACTTC. The rearrangement uses TRBV7-2 and TRBJ2-5; D may be TRBD2 (6 bases). From germline, CDR1 is SGHTA and CDR2 FQGNSA. This CDR3 spans 14 amino acids. The V gene lost 1 base and the J gene lost 4 bases, with 10 bases spanning the gap.

The chain combines TRBV30 with TRBJ1-5; TRBD1 might be the D (5 bases). This CDR3 has 14 residues. Looked up from germline, CDR1 is GTSNPN and CDR2 is SVGIG (reference sequence). With 5 bases removed from V and 2 bases from J, the gap between germline ends came to 13 bases. CDR3 residues: CAWARDLGNQPQHF. CDR3 coding DNA: TGTGCCTGGGCCCGGGACTTGGGCAATCAGCCCCAGCATTTT.

This chain uses TRBV7-2 with TRBJ2-5; possibly TRBD1 for D (6 bases). Trimming took 4 bases from V and 3 from J, leaving 18 bases between them. Germline CDR1 and CDR2: SGHTA and FQGNSA. CDR3 length equals 16 residues. This chain's CDR3 is CASSSLPGQDKETQYF. The CDR3, as DNA: TGTGCCAGCAGCTCTCTCCCGGGACAAGATAAAGAGACCCAGTACTTC.

The V gene is TRBV24-1, the J gene TRBJ1-3; D might be TRBD1 (5 bases). This CDR3 spans 14 amino acids. Germline lookup yields CDR1 KGHDR and CDR2 SFDVKD. The V gene lost 6 bases and the J gene lost 2 bases, with 10 bases spanning the gap. The CDR3 loop reads CATSPRGAGNTIYF. The DNA of the CDR3 is TGTGCCACCAGTCCTCGGGGGGCTGGAAACACCATATATTTT.

In nucleotides, the CDR3 is TGTGCCACCACAGTAACGAACACCGGGGAGCTGTTTTTT. It encodes CATTVTNTGELFF. The V and J genes are TRBV5-4 and TRBJ2-2; D gene unclear. Trimming pared 9 bases from V and 0 bases from J, leaving 9 bases between. Germline values: CDR1 SGHNT, CDR2 YYREEE (reference sequence). This CDR3 comprises 13 residues. The complete variable domain, with remaining parts taken from reference TRBV5-4 and TRBJ2-2, reads ETGVTQSPTHLIKTRGQQVTLRCSSQSGHNTVSWYQQALGQGPQFIFQYYREEENGRGNFPPRFSGLQFPNYSSELNVNALELDDSALYLCATTVTNTGELFFGEGSRLTVL.

The chain couples TRBV24-1 to TRBJ2-2; TRBD2 agrees at 13 bases. Germline assignment: CDR1 KGHDR and CDR2 SFDVKD. There are 16 residues in the CDR3. Trimming cost V 3 bases and J 5 bases; bases outside gene matches: 2. The CDR3 DNA is TGTGCCACCAGTGATCCGACTAGCGGGGGGACCGGGGAGCTGTTTTTT. It translates to CATSDPTSGGTGELFF.

The rearrangement uses TRBV4-2 and TRBJ2-1; TRBD2 agrees at 14 bases. V was clipped by 1 base and J by 6 bases; unmatched bases: 8. Germline-derived CDR1 and CDR2 are LGHNA and YNFKEQ. The CDR3 runs 18 residues. CDR3 nucleotides: TGTGCCAGCAGCCAAGCAGGTCGACTAGCGGGGGGGCTCAATGAGCAGTTCTTC. This sequence encodes CASSQAGRLAGGLNEQFF.

The chain employs TRBV27 and TRBJ2-3, with a possible D match to TRBD2 (5 bases). The V and J ends lost 6 bases and 0 bases respectively, with 7 bases between them. Germline CDR1 reads MNHEY; CDR2 reads SMNVEV (reference sequence). This CDR3 has 13 amino acids. The CDR3 protein is CASRRGSTDTQYF. The CDR3 nucleotides read TGTGCCAGCAGGAGAGGGAGCACAGATACGCAGTATTTT.

The chain couples TRBV4-3 to TRBJ2-1, with D perhaps TRBD1 (6 bases). CDR3 size: 16 residues. V dropped 2 bases and J dropped 0 bases, with 11 bases sitting between them. Germline V gene sequence: CDR1 LGHNA, CDR2 YSLEER. As DNA, the CDR3 is TGCGCCAGCAGCCAACTAGACAGGCGCTCCTACAATGAGCAGTTCTTC. Its protein product is CASSQLDRRSYNEQFF.

The gene calls are TRBV5-8 and TRBJ1-5; D gene uncertain. V dropped 1 base and J dropped 2 bases, with 13 bases sitting between them. CDR1 and CDR2 from the germline V gene are SGHTS and YDEGEE. This CDR3 has 16 residues. CDR3 DNA sequence: TGTGCCAGCAGCTTGAGGAGTCCCGGGGGCAATCAGCCCCAGCATTTT. Translation: CASSLRSPGGNQPQHF. The complete variable domain, with remaining parts taken from reference TRBV5-8 and TRBJ1-5, reads EAGVTQSPTHLIKTRGQQATLRCSPISGHTSVYWYQQALGLGLQFLLWYDEGEERNRGNFPPRFSGRQFPNYSSELNVNALELEDSALYLCASSLRSPGGNQPQHFGDGTRLSIL.

The V and J genes are TRBV11-1 and TRBJ1-2, with D possibly matching TRBD1 (6 bases). CDR3 length: 12 residues. The V gene lost 3 bases and the J gene lost 8 bases, with 10 bases spanning the gap. CDR1 is SGHAT, CDR2 FQDESV, per germline (reference sequence). In nucleotides, the CDR3 is TGTGCCAGCAGCTTTCAGGGGTCCGGCTACACCTTC. Translating it yields CASSFQGSGYTF. The complete variable domain, with remaining parts taken from reference TRBV11-1 and TRBJ1-2, reads EAEVAQSPRYKITEKSQAVAFWCDPISGHATLYWYRQILGQGPELLVQFQDESVVDDSQLPKDRFSAERLKGVDSTLKIQPAELGDSAMYLCASSFQGSGYTFGSGTRLTVV.

The chain uses TRBV19 and TRBJ2-7, with 13 nucleotides matching TRBD2. The J segment lost 7 bases and the V segment lost 4 bases, leaving 16 bases of the junction unmatched. Germline V gene lookup returns CDR1 LNHDA and CDR2 SQIVND (reference sequence). The CDR3 extends over 18 amino acids. The CDR3 coding sequence is TGTGCCAGTAGTAAGGGGACTAGCGGGATTACAAGGGCTGGGGAGCAGTACTTC. This translates into CASSKGTSGITRAGEQYF.

This rearrangement joins TRBV28 to TRBJ1-3; a possible D gene is TRBD1 (5 bases). The CDR3 is 12 residues long. Trimming took off 6 bases at V and 9 bases at J, with 12 bases between the two ends. CDR1 MDHEN and CDR2 SYDVKM come from the germline V gene. Here the CDR3 reads CASRTPGGTIYF. Written as DNA, the CDR3 is TGTGCCAGCAGAACTCCCGGGGGCACCATATATTTT.

The genes are TRBV28 and TRBJ1-1; perhaps TRBD1 as D (6 bases). Trimming stripped 2 bases from V and 1 base from J, with 11 bases between. Germline values: CDR1 MDHEN, CDR2 SYDVKM. This CDR3 comprises 15 residues. This CDR3 is CASSLGGNGNTEAFF. CDR3 DNA sequence: TGTGCCAGCAGTTTAGGGGGCAATGGGAACACTGAAGCTTTCTTT.

The chain is built from TRBV3-1 (or the pseudogene TRBV3-2) and TRBJ2-3; 8 bases agree with TRBD2. The CDR3 sequence is 17 residues long. Germline trimming cut 2 bases from V and 8 bases from J; bases unmatched to any gene: 15. The germline gives CDR1 LGHDT, CDR2 YNNKEL (reference sequence). The CDR3 loop reads CASSQLFALAGPRTQYF. The CDR3 DNA reads as TGTGCCAGCAGCCAATTGTTCGCGCTAGCGGGTCCTCGTACGCAGTATTTT.

The chain combines TRBV11-3 with TRBJ2-5, with TRBD1 matching 7 bases. The germline CDR1 and CDR2 sequences are SGHNT and YENEEA. The V gene end was trimmed by 5 bases and the J gene end by 7 bases; junction bases not matched to a gene: 16. CDR3 length equals 16 residues. The CDR3 DNA reads TGTGCCAGCAGCAAGGCCGTTTCCGGGGACAGAGGGACCCAGTACTTC. It codes for CASSKAVSGDRGTQYF.

The chain is built from TRBV7-9 and TRBJ1-2; a weak D match, TRBD1 (6 bases). This CDR3 has 12 amino acids. V lost 5 bases and J lost 7, with 11 bases in between. The germline CDR1 and CDR2 sequences are SEHNR and FQNEAQ (reference sequence). The CDR3 reads CASSPSQGGYTF. CDR3 bases: TGTGCCAGCAGCCCCTCACAGGGTGGCTACACCTTC.

The rearrangement links TRBV19 to TRBJ1-2, with 9 bases aligning to TRBD1. Germline V gene data show CDR1 as LNHDA and CDR2 as SQIVND (reference sequence). The length of the CDR3 is 15 residues. Losses at the gene ends were 4 bases for V and 6 bases for J; bases not matched to a gene: 9. The CDR3 sequence is CASSTLGGQGNGYTF. CDR3 in DNA: TGTGCCAGTAGTACCCTGGGTGGACAGGGGAATGGCTACACCTTC.

J is TRBJ1-5 and V is TRBV6-5; D may be TRBD1 (5 bases). The CDR3 sequence is 14 residues long. Germline CDR1 and CDR2: MNHEY and SVGAGI. Trimming took off 6 bases at V and 5 bases at J, with 14 bases between the two ends. CDR3 coding DNA: TGTGCCAGCAGCGAGGCGGGGGGACATCAGCCCCAGCATTTT. Protein product: CASSEAGGHQPQHF.

The chain is built from TRBV28 and TRBJ1-2; 7 bases line up with TRBD1. V lost 6 bases to trimming and J lost 3 bases; unmatched junction nucleotides: 4. Per the germline V gene, CDR1 is MDHEN and CDR2 is SYDVKM. There are 13 residues in the CDR3. The CDR3, as DNA: TGTGCCAGCAGGCCGACAGGGTACTATGGCTACACCTTC. It translates to CASRPTGYYGYTF.

The rearrangement links TRBV6-4 to TRBJ2-1, with 8 bases that match TRBD1. Germline CDR1 and CDR2: MRHNA and SNTAGT. Trimming removed 4 bases from V and 11 bases from J; junction bases left unmatched: 10. This CDR3 is built from 14 residues. The chain's CDR3 is CASSVRQGAVKQFF. DNA for the CDR3: TGTGCCAGCAGTGTTCGGCAGGGGGCCGTTAAGCAGTTCTTC.

In its sample, this clone was seen once. This sequence joins TRBV19 and TRBJ2-7, with 8 bases lining up with TRBD2. CDR3 length: 14 residues. After removal of 4 bases from V and 2 bases from J, the junction contained 4 bases not matched to a gene. The V gene's germline CDR1 is LNHDA and CDR2 SQIVND (reference sequence). CDR3 DNA sequence: TGTGCCAGTAGTACCTCCGGGGGGGCCTACGAGCAGTACTTC. It encodes CASSTSGGAYEQYF.

CDR3 sequence: CSAGRGGNEKLFF. In nucleotides, the CDR3 is TGCAGCGCCGGACGAGGGGGAAATGAAAAACTGTTTTTT. The chain combines TRBV29-1 with TRBJ1-4; perhaps TRBD1 as D (6 bases). V was trimmed by 7 bases and J by 5 bases, leaving 14 bases between them. Germline-derived CDR1 and CDR2 are SQVTM and ANQGSEA. The CDR3 length is 13 residues.

The chain carries TRBV4-1 and TRBJ2-5, with 12 bases lining up with TRBD2. The CDR3 spans 16 residues. Germline V gene sequence: CDR1 MGHRA, CDR2 YSYEKL. V dropped 3 bases and J dropped 2; count of bases not matched to a gene: 4. The CDR3 loop is CASSHPGTSGQETQYF. CDR3 bases: TGCGCCAGCAGCCATCCCGGGACTAGCGGGCAAGAGACCCAGTACTTC.

The rearrangement joins TRBV5-5 to TRBJ2-1, with 7 bases identical to TRBD1. J was trimmed by 3 bases and V by 4 bases; bases with no gene match: 4. There are 14 residues in the CDR3. The V gene's germline CDR1 is SGHKS and CDR2 YYEKEE (reference sequence). CDR3 protein: CASSKGTDYNEQFF. DNA of the CDR3: TGTGCCAGCAGCAAGGGGACAGACTACAATGAGCAGTTCTTC. The complete variable domain, with remaining parts taken from reference TRBV5-5 and TRBJ2-1, reads DAGVTQSPTHLIKTRGQQVTLRCSPISGHKSVSWYQQVLGQGPQFIFQYYEKEERGRGNFPDRFSARQFPNYSSELNVNALLLGDSALYLCASSKGTDYNEQFFGPGTRLTVL.

This chain links TRBV5-1 with TRBJ2-7; D is uncertain. V gave up 4 bases and J gave up 4 bases, with 6 bases separating them. The germline CDR1 and CDR2 sequences are SGHRS and YFSETQ. The CDR3 runs 11 residues. For the CDR3, the DNA is TGCGCCAGCAGCGTCGGTTACGAGCAGTACTTC. Translating gives CASSVGYEQYF.